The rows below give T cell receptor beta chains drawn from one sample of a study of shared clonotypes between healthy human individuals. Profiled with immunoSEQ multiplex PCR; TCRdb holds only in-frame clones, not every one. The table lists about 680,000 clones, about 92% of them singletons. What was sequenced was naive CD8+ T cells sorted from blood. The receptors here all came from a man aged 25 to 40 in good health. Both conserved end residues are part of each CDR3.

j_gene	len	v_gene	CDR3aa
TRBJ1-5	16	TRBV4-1	CASSPERTASNQPQHF
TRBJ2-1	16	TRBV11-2	CASSPDLAGSLHEQFF
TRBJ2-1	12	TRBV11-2	CASSSLVPGQFF
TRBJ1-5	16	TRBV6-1	CASSGGGARGNQPQHF
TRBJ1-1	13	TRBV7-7	CASSYDLGTEAFF
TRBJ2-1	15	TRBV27	CASSSVGGAHNEQFF
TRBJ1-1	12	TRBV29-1	CSVREMATEAFF
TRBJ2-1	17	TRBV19	CASSTGLAGGPDNEQFF
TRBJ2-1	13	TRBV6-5	CASDRGPGNEQFF
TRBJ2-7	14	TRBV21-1	CASSKRTDVYEQYF
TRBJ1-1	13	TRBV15	CATSRAGAGEAFF
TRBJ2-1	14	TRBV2	CASSGLAGSDEQFF
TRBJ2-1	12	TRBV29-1	CSVEDGANEQFF
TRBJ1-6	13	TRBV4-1	CASSLRAPSPLHF
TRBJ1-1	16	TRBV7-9	CASSLSGSEATDGAFF
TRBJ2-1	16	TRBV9	CASSVSRTSGNNEQFF
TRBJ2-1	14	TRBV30	CAWSTGTGSSEQFF
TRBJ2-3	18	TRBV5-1	CASNRGVGGTSGRDTQYF
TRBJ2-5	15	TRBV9	CASSVATTGRETQYF
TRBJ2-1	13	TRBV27	CASSSSRLGEQFF
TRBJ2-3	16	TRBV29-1	CSVGWSGGGMRDTQYF
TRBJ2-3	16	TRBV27	CASSPLSSIATDTQYF
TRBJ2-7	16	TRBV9	CASSHGARGREDEQYF
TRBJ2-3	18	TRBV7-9	CASSLDPGQSLLTDTQYF
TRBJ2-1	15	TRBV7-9	CASSLGVGQRNEQFF
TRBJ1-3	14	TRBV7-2	CASSLSSEGNTIYF
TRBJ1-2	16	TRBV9	CASSVAWQASIYGYTF
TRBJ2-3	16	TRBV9	CASSTGPSLITDTQYF
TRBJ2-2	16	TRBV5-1	CASSPSASQGPGELFF
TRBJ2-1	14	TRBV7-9	CASSNSGSSNEQFF
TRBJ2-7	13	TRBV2	CASSEELAYEQYF
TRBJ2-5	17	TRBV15	CATSRDLGQGGKETQYF
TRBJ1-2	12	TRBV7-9	CASSLEGYGYTF
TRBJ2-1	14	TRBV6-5	CASSWDRGFDEQFF
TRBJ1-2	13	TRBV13	CASSQGSNYGYTF
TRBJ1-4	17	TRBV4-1	CASSIILYRGTNEKLFF
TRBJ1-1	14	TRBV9	CASSGTGMNTEAFF
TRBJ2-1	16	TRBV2	CASSPEGIGTSGRSIF
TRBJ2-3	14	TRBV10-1	CASSGLSSTDTQYF
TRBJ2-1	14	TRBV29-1	CSVEGQGVLNEQFF
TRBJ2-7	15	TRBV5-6	CASTVLGQGVDEQYF